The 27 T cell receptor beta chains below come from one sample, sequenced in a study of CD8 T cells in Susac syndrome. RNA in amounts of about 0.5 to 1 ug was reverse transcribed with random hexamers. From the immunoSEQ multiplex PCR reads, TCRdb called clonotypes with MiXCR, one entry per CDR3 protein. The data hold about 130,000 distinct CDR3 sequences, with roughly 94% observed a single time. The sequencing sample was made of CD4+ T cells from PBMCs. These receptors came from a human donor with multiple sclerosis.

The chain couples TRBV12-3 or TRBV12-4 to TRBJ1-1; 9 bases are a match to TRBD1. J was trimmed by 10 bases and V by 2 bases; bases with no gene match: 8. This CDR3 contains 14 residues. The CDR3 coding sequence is TGTGCCAGCAGTTTAACCCGGGACAGGGTTGGAGCTTTCTTT. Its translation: CASSLTRDRVGAFF.

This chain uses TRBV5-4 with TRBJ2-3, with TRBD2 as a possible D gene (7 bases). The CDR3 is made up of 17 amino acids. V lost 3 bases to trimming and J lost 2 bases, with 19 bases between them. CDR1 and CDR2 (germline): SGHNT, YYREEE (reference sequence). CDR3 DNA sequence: TGTGCCAGCAGCTCATCGCCTGCTGCGGGGGCCACAGATACGCAGTATTTT. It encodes CASSSSPAAGATDTQYF.

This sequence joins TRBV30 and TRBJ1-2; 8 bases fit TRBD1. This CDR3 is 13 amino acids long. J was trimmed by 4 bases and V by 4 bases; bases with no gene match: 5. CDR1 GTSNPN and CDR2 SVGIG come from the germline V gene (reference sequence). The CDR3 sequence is CAWTGQGSYGYTF. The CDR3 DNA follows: TGTGCCTGGACCGGACAGGGCTCCTATGGCTACACCTTC.

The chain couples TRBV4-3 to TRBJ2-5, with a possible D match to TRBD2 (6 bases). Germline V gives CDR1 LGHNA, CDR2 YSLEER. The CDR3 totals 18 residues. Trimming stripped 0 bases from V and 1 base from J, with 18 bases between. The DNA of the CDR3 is TGCGCCAGCAGCCAAGATTTCGCTGGCGGGGCCTCCCAAGAGACCCAGTACTTC. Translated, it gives CASSQDFAGGASQETQYF.

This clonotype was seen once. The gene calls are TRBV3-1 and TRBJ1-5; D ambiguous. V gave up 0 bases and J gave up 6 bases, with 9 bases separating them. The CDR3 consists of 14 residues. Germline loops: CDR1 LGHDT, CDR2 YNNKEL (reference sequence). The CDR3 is CASSQDLIAQPQHF. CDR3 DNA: TGTGCCAGCAGCCAAGATTTGATAGCTCAGCCCCAGCATTTT. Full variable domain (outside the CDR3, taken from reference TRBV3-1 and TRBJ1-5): DTAVSQTPKYLVTQMGNDKSIKCEQNLGHDTMYWYKQDSKKFLKIMFSYNNKELIINETVPNRFSPKSPDKAHLNLHINSLELGDSAVYFCASSQDLIAQPQHFGDGTRLSIL.

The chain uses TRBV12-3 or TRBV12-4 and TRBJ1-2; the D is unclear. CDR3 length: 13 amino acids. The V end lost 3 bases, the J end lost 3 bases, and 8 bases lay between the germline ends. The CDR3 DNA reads TGTGCCAGCAGTTTTAAACAGCACTATGGCTACACCTTC. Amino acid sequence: CASSFKQHYGYTF.

In DNA, the CDR3 is TGTGCCAGCAGCGTAGCAGGAGCTAATCAGCCCCAGCATTTT. Translated: CASSVAGANQPQHF. This chain uses TRBV9 with TRBJ1-5; D call uncertain. V lost 0 bases, J lost 4 bases, and 8 bases lay in between. Germline-derived CDR1 and CDR2 are SGDLS and YYNGEE. The length of the CDR3 is 14 residues. The whole variable domain, filled in from reference TRBV9 and TRBJ1-5, reads DSGVTQTPKHLITATGQRVTLRCSPRSGDLSVYWYQQSLDQGLQFLIQYYNGEERAKGNILERFSAQQFPDLHSELNLSSLELGDSALYFCASSVAGANQPQHFGDGTRLSIL.

CDR3 sequence: CASSPTGQAYEQYF. CDR3 bases: TGTGCCAGCAGTCCGACGGGACAGGCCTACGAGCAGTACTTC. This chain connects TRBV28 to TRBJ2-7, with 8 bases lining up with TRBD1. CDR1 and CDR2 from the germline V gene are MDHEN and SYDVKM. The V segment lost 5 bases and the J segment 2 bases; nucleotides outside the gene matches: 5. This CDR3 is built from 14 residues.

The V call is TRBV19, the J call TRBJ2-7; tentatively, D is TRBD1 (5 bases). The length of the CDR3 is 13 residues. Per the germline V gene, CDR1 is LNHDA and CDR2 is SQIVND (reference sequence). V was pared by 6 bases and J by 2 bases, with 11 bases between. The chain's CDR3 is CASSYRFPYEQYF. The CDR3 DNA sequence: TGTGCCAGTAGCTACAGGTTCCCCTACGAGCAGTACTTC.

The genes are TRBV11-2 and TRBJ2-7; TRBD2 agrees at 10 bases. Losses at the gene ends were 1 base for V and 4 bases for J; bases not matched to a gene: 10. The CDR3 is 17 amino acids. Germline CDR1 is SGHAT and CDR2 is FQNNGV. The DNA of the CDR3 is TGTGCCAGCAGCTTAGGGCTGACTAGCGGGCTAAAATACGAGCAGTACTTC. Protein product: CASSLGLTSGLKYEQYF.

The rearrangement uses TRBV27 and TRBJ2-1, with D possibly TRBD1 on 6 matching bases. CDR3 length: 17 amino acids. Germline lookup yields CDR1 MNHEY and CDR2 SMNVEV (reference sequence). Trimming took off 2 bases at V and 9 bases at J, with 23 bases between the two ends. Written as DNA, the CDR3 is TGTGCCAGCAGTTTAAGTCCCGGCGGGTCGAGCAGGGGTGAGCAGTTCTTC. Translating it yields CASSLSPGGSSRGEQFF.

CDR3 DNA sequence: TGTGCCAGCAGCCCCTCAGGGGACCACTATGGCTACACCTTC. Protein product: CASSPSGDHYGYTF. The chain is built from TRBV5-4 and TRBJ1-2; D is perhaps TRBD1 (6 bases). Trimming removed 4 bases at V and 3 bases at J, with 13 bases between. This CDR3 is built from 14 residues. Germline CDR1 and CDR2: SGHNT and YYREEE (reference sequence).

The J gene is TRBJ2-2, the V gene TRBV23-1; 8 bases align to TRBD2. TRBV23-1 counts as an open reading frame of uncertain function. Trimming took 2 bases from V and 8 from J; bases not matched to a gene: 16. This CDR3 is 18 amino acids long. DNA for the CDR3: TGCGCCAGCAGTCAACCTGACGGGACTAGGGCCCGTGAGGGGGAGCTGTTTTTT. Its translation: CASSQPDGTRAREGELFF.

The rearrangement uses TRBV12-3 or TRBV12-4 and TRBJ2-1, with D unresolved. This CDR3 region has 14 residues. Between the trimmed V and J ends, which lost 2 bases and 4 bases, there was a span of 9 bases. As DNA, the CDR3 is TGTGCCAGCAGTTTAAGGCAGGAGTACAATGAGCAGTTCTTC. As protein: CASSLRQEYNEQFF.

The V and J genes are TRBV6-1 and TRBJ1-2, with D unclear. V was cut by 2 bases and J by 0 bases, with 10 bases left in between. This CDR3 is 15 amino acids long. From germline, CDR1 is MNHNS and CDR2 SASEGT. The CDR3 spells CASSEWEKANYGYTF. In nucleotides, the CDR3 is TGTGCCAGCAGTGAATGGGAGAAAGCTAACTATGGCTACACCTTC.

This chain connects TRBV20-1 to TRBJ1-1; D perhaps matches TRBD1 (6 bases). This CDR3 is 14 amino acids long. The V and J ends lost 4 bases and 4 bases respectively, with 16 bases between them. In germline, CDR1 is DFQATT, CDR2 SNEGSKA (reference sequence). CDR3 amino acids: CSATPTGPRTEAFF. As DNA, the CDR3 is TGCAGTGCTACTCCGACAGGCCCACGCACTGAAGCTTTCTTT.

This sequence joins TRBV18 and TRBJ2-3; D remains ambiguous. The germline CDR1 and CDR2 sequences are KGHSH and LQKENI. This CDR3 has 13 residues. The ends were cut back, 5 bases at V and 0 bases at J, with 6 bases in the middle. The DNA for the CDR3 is TGTGCCAGCTCAGGAGCTAGCACAGATACGCAGTATTTT. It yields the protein CASSGASTDTQYF.

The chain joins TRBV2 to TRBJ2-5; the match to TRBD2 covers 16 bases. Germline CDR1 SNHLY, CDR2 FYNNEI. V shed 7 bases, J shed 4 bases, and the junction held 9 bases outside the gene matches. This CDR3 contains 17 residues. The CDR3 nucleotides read TGTGCCAGCACCGGGACTAGCGGGAGGGCGAAGGGAGAGACCCAGTACTTC. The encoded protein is CASTGTSGRAKGETQYF. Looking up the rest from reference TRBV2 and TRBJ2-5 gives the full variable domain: EPEVTQTPSHQVTQMGQEVILRCVPISNHLYFYWYRQILGQKVEFLVSFYNNEISEKSEIFDDQFSVERPDGSNFTLKIRSTKLEDSAMYFCASTGTSGRAKGETQYFGPGTRLLVL.

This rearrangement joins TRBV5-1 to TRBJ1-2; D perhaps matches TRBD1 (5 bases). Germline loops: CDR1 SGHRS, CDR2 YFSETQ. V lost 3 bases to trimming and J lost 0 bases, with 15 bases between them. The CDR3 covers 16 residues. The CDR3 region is CASSSDGTVSNYGYTF. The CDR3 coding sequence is TGCGCCAGCAGCTCGGACGGGACGGTGTCTAACTATGGCTACACCTTC.

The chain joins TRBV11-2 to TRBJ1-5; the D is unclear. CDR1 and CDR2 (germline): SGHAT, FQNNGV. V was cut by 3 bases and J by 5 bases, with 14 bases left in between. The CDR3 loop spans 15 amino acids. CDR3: CASSFTLGRDQPQHF. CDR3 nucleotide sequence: TGTGCCAGCAGCTTCACCCTAGGGAGGGATCAGCCCCAGCATTTT.

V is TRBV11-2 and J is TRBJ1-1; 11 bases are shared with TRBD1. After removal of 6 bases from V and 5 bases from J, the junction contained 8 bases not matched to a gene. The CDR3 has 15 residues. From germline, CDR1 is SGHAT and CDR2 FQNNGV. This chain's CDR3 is CASSLMGQGGTEAFF. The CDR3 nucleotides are TGTGCCAGCAGTTTAATGGGACAGGGGGGAACTGAAGCTTTCTTT.

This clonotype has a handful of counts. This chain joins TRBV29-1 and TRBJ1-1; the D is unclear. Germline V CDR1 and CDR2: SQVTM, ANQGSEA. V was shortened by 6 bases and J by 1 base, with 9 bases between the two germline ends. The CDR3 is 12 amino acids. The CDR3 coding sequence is TGCAGCGTCGGACGGGAGAACACTGAAGCTTTCTTT. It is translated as CSVGRENTEAFF.

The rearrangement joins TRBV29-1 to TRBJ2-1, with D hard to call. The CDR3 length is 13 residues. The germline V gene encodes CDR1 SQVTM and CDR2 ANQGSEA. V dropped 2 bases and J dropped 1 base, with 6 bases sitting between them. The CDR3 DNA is TGCAGCGTTGAACAATTTTCCTACAATGAGCAGTTCTTC. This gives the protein CSVEQFSYNEQFF.

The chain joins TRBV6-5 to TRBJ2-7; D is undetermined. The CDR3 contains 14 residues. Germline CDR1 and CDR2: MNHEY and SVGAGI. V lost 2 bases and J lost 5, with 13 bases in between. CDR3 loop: CASSYVDRRNEQYF. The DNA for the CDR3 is TGTGCCAGCAGTTACGTGGACCGCCGGAACGAGCAGTACTTC.

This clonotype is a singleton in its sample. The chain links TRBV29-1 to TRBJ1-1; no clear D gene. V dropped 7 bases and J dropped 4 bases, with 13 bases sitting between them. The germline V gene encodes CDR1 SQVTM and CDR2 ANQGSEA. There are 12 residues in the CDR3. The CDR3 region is CSATSFLTEAFF. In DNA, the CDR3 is TGCAGCGCCACAAGTTTCCTCACTGAAGCTTTCTTT.

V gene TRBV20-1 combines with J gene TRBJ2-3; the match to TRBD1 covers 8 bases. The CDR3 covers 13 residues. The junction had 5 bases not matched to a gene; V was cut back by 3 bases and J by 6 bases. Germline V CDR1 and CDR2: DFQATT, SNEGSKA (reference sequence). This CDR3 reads CSASRGLGDTQYF. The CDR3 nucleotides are TGCAGTGCTAGCAGGGGGCTGGGGGATACGCAGTATTTT.

CDR3 amino acids: CASSIDRPRTGELFF. For the CDR3, the DNA is TGTGCCAGTAGTATAGATCGACCCCGAACCGGGGAGCTGTTTTTT. The chain combines TRBV19 with TRBJ2-2, with D hard to call. V was clipped by 0 bases and J by 5 bases, with 10 bases between them. Germline assignment: CDR1 LNHDA and CDR2 SQIVND (reference sequence). The CDR3 has 15 amino acids.